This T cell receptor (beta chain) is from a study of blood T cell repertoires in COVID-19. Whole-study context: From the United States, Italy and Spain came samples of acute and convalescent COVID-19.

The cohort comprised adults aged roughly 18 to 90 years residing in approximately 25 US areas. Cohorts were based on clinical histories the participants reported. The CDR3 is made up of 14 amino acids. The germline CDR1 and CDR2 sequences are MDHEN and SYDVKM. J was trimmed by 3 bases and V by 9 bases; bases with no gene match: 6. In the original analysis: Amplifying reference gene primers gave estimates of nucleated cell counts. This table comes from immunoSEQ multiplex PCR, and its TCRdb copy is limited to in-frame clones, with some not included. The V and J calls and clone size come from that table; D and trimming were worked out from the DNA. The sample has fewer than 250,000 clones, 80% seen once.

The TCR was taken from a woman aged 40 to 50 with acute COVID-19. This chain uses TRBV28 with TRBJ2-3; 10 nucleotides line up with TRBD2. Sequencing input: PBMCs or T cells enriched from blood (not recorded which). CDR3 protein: CASASGSRTDTQYF. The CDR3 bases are TGTGCCAGTGCTAGCGGGAGTCGTACAGATACGCAGTATTTT. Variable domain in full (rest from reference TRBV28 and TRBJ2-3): DVKVTQSSRYLVKRTGEKVFLECVQDMDHENMFWYRQDPGLGLRLIYFSYDVKMKEKGDIPEGYSVSREKKERFSLILESASTNQTSMYLCASASGSRTDTQYFGPGTRLTVL.